Shown below are 7 T cell receptor beta chains from a single sample sequenced in a study of identical twins. MiXCR, applied by TCRdb to the 5' RACE reads, yields one record per CDR3 protein. The table lists hundreds of thousands of distinct CDR3 sequences, about 18% of them singletons. Separately, the same data were catalogued under a study of T cells expressing NK-cell markers.

The sample was PBMCs. The receptor source for this set is a woman younger than 35 in good health.

The chain links TRBV2 to TRBJ2-5; D perhaps matches TRBD1 (7 bases). The CDR3 loop spans 13 amino acids. Trimming took 7 bases from V and 4 from J, leaving 13 bases between them. Looked up from germline, CDR1 is SNHLY and CDR2 is FYNNEI. In DNA form, the CDR3 reads TGTGCCAGCACCCAGGGGGGTGTAGAGACCCAGTACTTC. Amino acid sequence: CASTQGGVETQYF.

The chain links TRBV12-3 or TRBV12-4 to TRBJ2-2, with D perhaps TRBD1 (5 bases). V was cut by 5 bases and J by 7 bases, with 14 bases left in between. The CDR3 contains 14 residues. The CDR3 spells CASSPQGFGGELFF. The CDR3 coding sequence is TGTGCCAGCAGTCCCCAGGGTTTTGGCGGGGAGCTGTTTTTT.

This clonotype was seen a handful of times. This chain connects TRBV12-3 or TRBV12-4 to TRBJ1-1; 8 nucleotides match TRBD1. The CDR3 length is 14 residues. J was trimmed by 0 bases and V by 7 bases; bases with no gene match: 4. The CDR3 coding sequence is TGTGCCAGCATACAGGGGGTGATGAACACTGAAGCTTTCTTT. Translating gives CASIQGVMNTEAFF.

V is TRBV10-3 and J is TRBJ1-6; no definite D call. V was cut by 3 bases and J by 9 bases, with 12 bases left in between. The germline V gene has CDR1 ENHRY and CDR2 SYGVKD. CDR3 size: 14 residues. CDR3 region: CAISDRGSGSPLHF. CDR3 DNA sequence: TGTGCCATCAGTGATCGGGGATCCGGTTCACCCCTCCACTTT.

This clonotype was found a few times. The chain joins TRBV6-5 to TRBJ2-7, with 7 bases fitting TRBD2. From germline, CDR1 is MNHEY and CDR2 SVGAGI. The V and J ends lost 2 bases and 0 bases, in that order; junction bases with no gene match: 4. The CDR3 covers 15 residues. The CDR3 loop reads CASSYPGGSSYEQYF. The DNA for the CDR3 is TGTGCCAGCAGTTACCCGGGCGGGAGCTCCTACGAGCAGTACTTC.

With respect to this clonotype: At one of its ends the junction is not consistent with the germline gene, which may arise from a read error. The rearrangement links TRBV12-3 or TRBV12-4 to TRBJ2-1, with 12 bases identical to TRBD2. CDR3 length: 15 amino acids. The CDR3 spells CASSQGLAGLSGGVF. CDR3 bases: TGTGCCAGCAGCCAGGGACTAGCGGGCTTATCGGGGGGAGTCTTC.

The sample holds a few counts of this clonotype. The chain combines TRBV20-1 with TRBJ2-7; 10 bases line up with TRBD2. This CDR3 is 13 amino acids long. V trimming: 3 bases; J trimming: 6 bases; junction bases outside the gene matches: 5. The germline V gene has CDR1 DFQATT and CDR2 SNEGSKA (reference sequence). CDR3 sequence: CSARLAGVLEQYF. The CDR3 DNA follows: TGCAGTGCTAGGCTAGCGGGAGTTCTCGAGCAGTACTTC.